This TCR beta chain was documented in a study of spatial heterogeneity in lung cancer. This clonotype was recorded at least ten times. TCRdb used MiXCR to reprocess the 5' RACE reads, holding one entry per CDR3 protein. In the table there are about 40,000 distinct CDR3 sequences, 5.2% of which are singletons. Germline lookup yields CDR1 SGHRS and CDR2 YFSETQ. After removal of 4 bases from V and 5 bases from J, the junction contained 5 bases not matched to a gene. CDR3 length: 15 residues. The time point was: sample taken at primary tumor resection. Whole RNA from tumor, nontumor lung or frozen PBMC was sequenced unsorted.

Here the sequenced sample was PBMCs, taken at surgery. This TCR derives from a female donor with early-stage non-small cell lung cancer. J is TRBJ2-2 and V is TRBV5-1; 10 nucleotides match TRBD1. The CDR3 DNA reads TGCGCCAGCAGCGATGGGACAGGGGCGACCGGGGAGCTGTTTTTT. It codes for CASSDGTGATGELFF.